The 9 T cell receptor beta chains below all came from one sample that was sequenced in a study of neurological immune-mediated disorders. Each CDR3 protein is one row after TCRdb ran MiXCR on the 5' RACE reads. The sample holds 50,000 to 60,000 distinct CDR3 sequences, approximately 16% seen once. What was sequenced was PBMCs. Source of these receptors: a man aged 55 to 69 in good health.

There are many counts of this clonotype. This chain's CDR3 is CASSLAGGDTQYF. CDR3 nucleotides: TGTGCCAGCAGCTTAGCCGGTGGAGATACGCAGTATTTT. The chain couples TRBV7-9 to TRBJ2-3; D call uncertain. Germline values: CDR1 SEHNR, CDR2 FQNEAQ (reference sequence). V was shortened by 0 bases and J by 5 bases, with 6 bases between the two germline ends. The CDR3 spans 13 residues.

To note about this clonotype: A junction boundary mismatches the germline segment, possibly from a read error. CDR3 sequence: CAISEDPSADTRYF. CDR3 DNA sequence: TGCGCCATTTCGGAGGACCCCAGCGCAGATACGCGGTATTTT. The genes are TRBV10-2 and TRBJ2-3; possible D gene TRBD2, 5 bases. The CDR3 covers 14 residues. CDR1 and CDR2 from the germline V gene are WSHSY and SAAADI.

This clonotype was picked up many times. The chain combines TRBV7-6 with TRBJ2-1; the match to TRBD2 covers 10 bases. Trimming at V came to 5 bases and at J to 0 bases, leaving 4 bases not matched to a gene. The CDR3 runs 16 residues. The germline V gene encodes CDR1 SGHVS and CDR2 FNYEAQ. CDR3 residues: CASSLSGGSSYNEQFF. CDR3 DNA sequence: TGTGCCAGCAGCCTTAGCGGGGGGAGCTCCTACAATGAGCAGTTCTTC.

This clonotype was recorded many times. This sequence joins TRBV7-2 and TRBJ2-4; perhaps D is TRBD1 or TRBD2 (5 bases each). This CDR3 is built from 15 residues. With 3 bases removed from V and 0 bases from J, the gap between germline ends came to 9 bases. Germline assignment: CDR1 SGHTA and CDR2 FQGNSA. CDR3 residues: CASSFRGVAKNIQYF. CDR3 DNA sequence: TGTGCCAGCAGCTTCAGAGGGGTAGCCAAAAACATTCAGTACTTC.

Many counts were recorded for this clonotype. J is TRBJ2-7 and V is TRBV4-1; TRBD2 aligns across 8 bases. The V gene's germline CDR1 is MGHRA and CDR2 YSYEKL. V trimming: 3 bases; J trimming: 0 bases; junction bases outside the gene matches: 10. The CDR3 has 17 residues. Here the CDR3 reads CASSHPFSGSDSYEQYF. The CDR3 DNA follows: TGCGCCAGCAGCCATCCTTTCAGCGGGAGTGACTCCTACGAGCAGTACTTC.

This clonotype has at least ten counts. This chain connects TRBV4-3 to TRBJ2-1, with 9 bases matching TRBD2. Germline CDR1 LGHNA, CDR2 YSLEER. V lost 0 bases, J lost 15 bases, and 6 bases stayed unmatched. CDR3 length: 13 residues. In DNA, the CDR3 is TGCGCCAGCAGCCAAGATCGGGCGGGAGGGGCGTTCTTC. Protein sequence: CASSQDRAGGAFF.

This clonotype appeared many times. The J gene is TRBJ2-1, the V gene TRBV7-2; TRBD2 matches 13 bases. The length of the CDR3 is 16 residues. From germline, CDR1 is SGHTA and CDR2 FQGNSA. Trimming took 1 base from V and 8 from J; bases not matched to a gene: 5. The CDR3 reads CASSLGGLAGAYEQFF. The CDR3, as DNA: TGTGCCAGCAGCTTAGGCGGACTAGCGGGAGCGTATGAGCAGTTCTTC.

The rearrangement uses TRBV10-3 and TRBJ2-2, with D perhaps matching TRBD1 (5 bases). Germline CDR1 and CDR2: ENHRY and SYGVKD. The CDR3 length is 16 residues. V shed 2 bases and J shed 6 bases, with 16 bases lying between them. CDR3 loop: CAISERIQGRAGELFF. The DNA of the CDR3 is TGTGCCATCAGTGAGCGTATCCAGGGCAGGGCCGGGGAGCTGTTTTTT.

This clonotype was counted at least ten times. The rearrangement uses TRBV9 and TRBJ1-5; D call uncertain. The ends were cut back, 0 bases at V and 3 bases at J, with 7 bases in the middle. Germline loops: CDR1 SGDLS, CDR2 YYNGEE. This CDR3 has 14 residues. The CDR3 DNA reads as TGTGCCAGCAGCGTAGGGTGGGCCAATCAGCCCCAGCATTTT. Its translation: CASSVGWANQPQHF.